Only one count was recorded for the clone carrying this T cell receptor beta chain. No antigen is known for it. Healthy Caucasians supplied all donations. V dropped 4 bases and J dropped 5 bases, with 12 bases sitting between them. Germline assignment: CDR1 MNHEY and CDR2 SVGAGI. The CDR3 is made up of 13 amino acids. The sample comes from a study of identical twins. Broader study findings: Out-of-frame beta sequences exhibited a weaker degree of excess twin sharing.

TCRdb re-called the 5' RACE reads with MiXCR, one entry per CDR3 protein. The sample has about 340,000 distinct CDR3 sequences; approximately 13% are singletons. The data were also submitted as part of a second study, on yellow fever vaccine responses in identical twins. From that paper: After vaccination, twins' T cell response reportedly seemed partly convergent, partly personalized.

The receptor's source is a woman aged 18-29 years in good health. The specimen sequenced was CD8+ T cells sorted from blood. The rearrangement joins TRBV6-5 to TRBJ2-7; D might be TRBD1 (6 bases). The CDR3 bases are TGTGCCAGCAGTTGGGGGCCTGGAAACGAGCAGTACTTC. Encoded protein: CASSWGPGNEQYF.